One and the same sample provided the 10 T cell receptor beta chains below, sequenced in a study of early T cells in non-severe SARS-CoV-2 infection. TCRdb reanalysed the 5' RACE reads using MiXCR and keeps one entry per CDR3 protein. This table has some 30,000 distinct CDR3 sequences, about 6% appearing once. Sequenced sample: whole blood. The source of these receptors is an adult who was a healthcare worker with PCR-confirmed SARS-CoV-2 infection or an uninfected control (not recorded which).

The chain has TRBV11-2 and TRBJ2-3; 10 positions match TRBD2. CDR1 and CDR2 from the germline V gene are SGHAT and FQNNGV. V was pared by 0 bases and J by 6 bases, with 6 bases of the junction left unmatched. The CDR3 totals 16 residues. The CDR3 spells CASSLDSMGLADTQYF. In DNA form, the CDR3 reads TGTGCCAGCAGCTTAGATTCTATGGGACTAGCGGATACGCAGTATTTT.

As for this clonotype: A read error is possible here, since a much larger clone lies one base away. This rearrangement joins TRBV12-3 or TRBV12-4 to TRBJ2-7; D may correspond to TRBD1 or TRBD2 (5 bases each). The V and J ends lost 6 bases and 2 bases respectively, with 14 bases between them. This CDR3 region has 14 residues. Here the CDR3 reads CASSPGTTAYEQYF. The CDR3 region has the DNA TGTGCCAGCAGCCCGGGGACGACTGCCTACGAGCAGTACTTC.

This clonotype was detected many times. J is TRBJ2-7 and V is TRBV11-2; 10 nucleotides align to TRBD2. The CDR3 runs 16 residues. Germline V gene lookup returns CDR1 SGHAT and CDR2 FQNNGV. The V gene end was trimmed by 1 base and the J gene end by 3 bases; junction bases not matched to a gene: 6. CDR3 sequence reads: CASSLALAGDIYEQYF. The CDR3, as DNA: TGTGCCAGCAGCTTAGCCCTAGCGGGGGATATCTACGAGCAGTACTTC.

In its sample, this clonotype was seen many times. The chain is built from TRBV4-3 and TRBJ2-2; TRBD1 matches 8 bases. V gave up 4 bases and J gave up 4 bases; unmatched junction bases: 5. Germline V lookup: CDR1 LGHNA, CDR2 YSLEER. This CDR3 is 15 amino acids long. The DNA for the CDR3 is TGCGCCAGCAGCCCCGGACAGGGCGGCACCGGGGAGCTGTTTTTT. Translation: CASSPGQGGTGELFF.

This clonotype was counted many times. This chain uses TRBV5-1 with TRBJ2-2; D is undetermined. V lost 5 bases and J lost 2, with 16 bases in between. CDR1 is SGHRS and CDR2 is YFSETQ in the germline V gene. CDR3 length: 16 amino acids. In DNA, the CDR3 is TGCGCCAGCAGTTCCCTCCCCGGCAGCAACACCGGGGAGCTGTTTTTT. It is translated as CASSSLPGSNTGELFF.

The rearrangement joins TRBV6-1 to TRBJ2-2; D uncertain. Trimming cost V 8 bases and J 5 bases, with 12 bases left between them. CDR3 length: 13 amino acids. CDR1 MNHNS and CDR2 SASEGT come from the germline V gene. The DNA of the CDR3 is TGTGCCAGCGATAAACAGCAAACCGGGGAGCTGTTTTTT. Encoded protein: CASDKQQTGELFF.

The chain uses TRBV6-6 and TRBJ2-7; 7 nucleotides match TRBD1. The V and J ends lost 6 bases and 2 bases, in that order; junction bases with no gene match: 7. This CDR3 is built from 14 residues. Germline lookup yields CDR1 MNHNY and CDR2 SVGAGI (reference sequence). CDR3 protein: CASRRQGSPYEQYF. The CDR3 DNA reads as TGTGCCAGCAGAAGACAGGGTTCGCCCTACGAGCAGTACTTC.

This clonotype has just a few counts. The chain recombines TRBV15 with TRBJ2-1, with 10 nucleotides matching TRBD2. This CDR3 contains 17 residues. Germline CDR1 and CDR2: LNHNV and YYDKDF (reference sequence). V lost 2 bases and J lost 0; bases outside the gene matches: 4. The CDR3, as DNA: TGTGCCACCAGCAGATCGAGCGGGGGGGTCTCCTACAATGAGCAGTTCTTC. Translating it yields CATSRSSGGVSYNEQFF. The full variable domain, rest sourced from reference TRBV15 and TRBJ2-1, is DAMVIQNPRYQVTQFGKPVTLSCSQTLNHNVMYWYQQKSSQAPKLLFHYYDKDFNNEADTPDNFQSRRPNTSFCFLDIRSPGLGDTAMYLCATSRSSGGVSYNEQFFGPGTRLTVL.

This clonotype has a handful of counts. The chain recombines TRBV4-3 with TRBJ1-4; D is perhaps TRBD1 (5 bases). This CDR3 spans 16 amino acids. V lost 4 bases to trimming and J lost 2 bases, with 14 bases between them. Germline CDR1 reads LGHNA; CDR2 reads YSLEER. CDR3 in amino acids: CASSRMRTSTNEKLFF. DNA of the CDR3: TGCGCCAGCAGCCGAATGCGGACAAGTACTAATGAAAAACTGTTTTTT.

This clonotype was counted ten times or more. The chain combines TRBV12-5 with TRBJ2-7, with 7 bases lining up with TRBD1. V lost 5 bases, J lost 6 bases, and 4 bases stayed unmatched. The germline CDR1 and CDR2 sequences are LGHNT and FRNRAP. The CDR3 has 12 amino acids. The CDR3 DNA sequence: TGTGCTAGTGGTCGAGGGACAGCCGAGCAGTACTTC. Translating gives CASGRGTAEQYF.